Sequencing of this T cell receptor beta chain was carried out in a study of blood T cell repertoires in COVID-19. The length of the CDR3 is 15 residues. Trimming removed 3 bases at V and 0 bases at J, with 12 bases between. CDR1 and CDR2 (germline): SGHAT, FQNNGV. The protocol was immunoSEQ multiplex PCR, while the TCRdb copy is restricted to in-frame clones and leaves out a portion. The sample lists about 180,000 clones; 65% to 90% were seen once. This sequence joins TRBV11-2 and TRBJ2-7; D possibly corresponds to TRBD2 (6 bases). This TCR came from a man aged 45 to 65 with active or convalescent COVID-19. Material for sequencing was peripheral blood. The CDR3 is CASSFVWGDSYEQYF. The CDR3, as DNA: TGTGCCAGCAGCTTTGTATGGGGGGACTCCTACGAGCAGTACTTC.